This T cell receptor beta chain is from a study of control samples from healthy donors and cancer patients. Generated by immunoSEQ multiplex PCR, the TCRdb table keeps only in-frame clones and is missing some. The repertoire consists of approximately 99,000 clones, with around four fifths occurring once and the leading ten covering about 7%. Sequencing input: blood. This TCR was recovered from a man younger than 35 in good health.

The CDR3 nucleotides read TGTGCCAGCAGCTTTTCCGCCGGGACAGGGATCCACGAGCAGTACTTC. Amino acid sequence: CASSFSAGTGIHEQYF. The chain employs TRBV7-2 and TRBJ2-7; 9 nucleotides agree with TRBD1. Germline V lookup: CDR1 SGHTA, CDR2 FQGNSA. This CDR3 has 16 amino acids. Trimming at V came to 3 bases and at J to 5 bases, leaving 11 bases not matched to a gene.